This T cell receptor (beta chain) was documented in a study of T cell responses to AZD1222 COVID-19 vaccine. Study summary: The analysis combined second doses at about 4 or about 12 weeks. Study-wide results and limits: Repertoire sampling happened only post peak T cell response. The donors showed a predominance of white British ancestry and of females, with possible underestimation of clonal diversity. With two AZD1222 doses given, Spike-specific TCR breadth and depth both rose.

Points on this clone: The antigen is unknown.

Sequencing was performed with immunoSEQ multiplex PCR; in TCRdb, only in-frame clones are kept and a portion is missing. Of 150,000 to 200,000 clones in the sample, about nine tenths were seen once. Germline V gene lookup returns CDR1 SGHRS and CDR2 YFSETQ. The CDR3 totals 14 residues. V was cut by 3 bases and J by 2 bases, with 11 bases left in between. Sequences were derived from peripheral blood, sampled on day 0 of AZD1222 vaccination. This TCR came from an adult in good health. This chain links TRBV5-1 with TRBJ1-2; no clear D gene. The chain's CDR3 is CASSSGNRNYGYTF. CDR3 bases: TGCGCCAGCAGCTCGGGCAATAGGAACTATGGCTACACCTTC.